The 4 T cell receptor beta chains in this list originate from one sample, sequenced in a study of cytomegalovirus exposure and HLA in healthy donors. PCR involved 60 Vbeta and 13 Jbeta primers. Sequenced by immunoSEQ multiplex PCR; TCRdb stores in-frame clones only, minus some. This table holds some 130,000 clones, approximately 85% found once. Sequencing input: PBMCs. These receptors were obtained from a woman younger than 45 in good health and CMV-seropositive.

The chain is built from TRBV30 and TRBJ2-3; 9 nucleotides align to TRBD1. The germline V gene encodes CDR1 GTSNPN and CDR2 SVGIG (reference sequence). This CDR3 contains 15 residues. V shed 4 bases, J shed 4 bases, and the junction held 9 bases outside the gene matches. The CDR3 nucleotides read TGTGCCTGGAAGGGGTTGGGACAGGGCTCAGATACGCAGTATTTT. Translating gives CAWKGLGQGSDTQYF.

This clone was detected only once. This chain connects TRBV19 to TRBJ1-5, with 8 bases lining up with TRBD1. Unmatched junction bases numbered 7, after V lost 3 bases and J lost 3 bases. The CDR3 is 16 amino acids. Germline V gene lookup returns CDR1 LNHDA and CDR2 SQIVND (reference sequence). CDR3 sequence reads: CASSIQGATDNQPQHF. For the CDR3, the DNA is TGTGCCAGTAGTATTCAGGGGGCAACGGACAATCAGCCCCAGCATTTT.

Comment on this clone: Other DNA sequences from this sample encode an identical CDR3 as well. The V call is TRBV2, the J call TRBJ1-1, with D unclear. This CDR3 comprises 13 residues. The germline CDR1 and CDR2 sequences are SNHLY and FYNNEI. V lost 7 bases to trimming and J lost 10 bases, with 19 bases between them. Here the CDR3 reads CASTAAGVGRAFF. The CDR3 bases are TGTGCCAGCACAGCTGCCGGGGTGGGGAGAGCTTTCTTT.

The J gene is TRBJ1-3, the V gene TRBV6-5; tentative D call: TRBD1 (5 bases). V lost 2 bases, J lost 2 bases, and 7 bases lay in between. Germline V gives CDR1 MNHEY, CDR2 SVGAGI. The CDR3 sequence is 14 residues long. CDR3 amino acids: CASSYGQPGNTIYF. CDR3 nucleotides: TGTGCCAGCAGTTACGGACAACCTGGAAACACCATATATTTT.